These 25 T cell receptor beta chains were all obtained from the same sample, sequenced in a study of tissue T cells after allogeneic stem cell transplantation. Profiled with immunoSEQ multiplex PCR; TCRdb holds only in-frame clones, not every one. The sample shows some 17,000 clones, roughly three quarters of them seen only once. The sample consisted of spleen. All receptors derive from a female BALB/c mouse in good health. The strain's MHC haplotype is H2-d.

This clone has just a few counts. Mouse gene names and germline throughout. The CDR3 is cut off 1 residue early in the read; its end comes from the germline J gene. The genes are TRBV13-2 and TRBJ1-5; TRBD1 might be the D (6 bases). V lost 5 bases to trimming and J lost 2 bases, with 11 bases between them. The CDR3 sequence is 14 residues long. CDR1 NNHNN and CDR2 SYGAGS come from the germline V gene (reference sequence). The CDR3 here is CASGPRGDNQAPLF. The part of the CDR3 DNA that was read is TGTGCCAGCGGCCCCAGGGGAGACAACCAGGCTCCGCTT.

This clone showed up just once. The genes are named according to mouse. From the germline J gene comes the end of the CDR3, since the read stops 1 residue before it. This chain links TRBV15 with TRBJ2-5, with TRBD2 matching over 11 bases. Trimming cost V 4 bases and J 4 bases; bases outside gene matches: 1. CDR3 length equals 14 residues. CDR1 SGHND and CDR2 FRSKSL come from the germline V gene. The covered CDR3 bases are TGTGCCAGCAGTTGGACTGGGGGGAAAGACACCCAGTAC. Amino acid sequence: CASSWTGGKDTQY. The full CDR3 reads CASSWTGGKDTQYF.

As for this clone: Mouse gene names apply. The observed sequence ends 1 residue before the CDR3 terminus, with the missing tail filled in from the germline J gene. The rearrangement uses TRBV24 and TRBJ1-3; 9 bases fit TRBD1. CDR1 and CDR2 (germline): KGHTA, FRNEEI. The CDR3 runs to 14 residues. The J segment lost 2 bases and the V segment lost 5 bases, leaving 1 base of the junction unmatched. The covered CDR3 bases are TGTGCCAGCAGTGGGACAGGGACTGGAAATACGCTCTAT. Translation gives CASSGTGTGNTLY. The entire CDR3 protein reads CASSGTGTGNTLYF.

Regarding this clone: Each gene name is a mouse one. The CDR3 end lies 1 residue beyond the end of the read and is filled in from the germline J gene. The chain recombines TRBV13-1 with TRBJ2-1, with D possibly matching TRBD1 (6 bases). V was clipped by 5 bases and J by 3 bases, with 12 bases between them. Germline CDR1 NSHNY, CDR2 SYGAGN. The CDR3 totals 14 residues. This CDR3 is CASRPLTGYAEQFF. The CDR3 bases that were read are TGTGCCAGCAGACCCCTGACAGGCTATGCTGAGCAGTTC.

This clone occurred a few times. Gene names and germline match the mouse. The read terminates 1 residue before the CDR3 end, so the remaining end is supplied by the germline J gene. The rearrangement links TRBV13-3 to TRBJ1-4; the D gene is possibly TRBD1 (6 bases). The CDR3 covers 13 residues. Per germline, CDR1 NNHDY and CDR2 SYVADS. V gave up 5 bases and J gave up 6 bases, with 11 bases separating them. The CDR3 DNA, read in part, is TGTGCCAGCAGAACAGGGTTGGACGAAAGATTATTT. Translation: CASRTGLDERLF. The whole CDR3 sequence reads CASRTGLDERLFF.

This clone was detected only once. Germline and genes: mouse. The CDR3 is cut off 1 residue early in the read; its end comes from the germline J gene. The chain combines TRBV13-1 with TRBJ2-3; 7 nucleotides align to TRBD1. CDR1 is NSHNY, CDR2 SYGAGN, per germline. This CDR3 region has 14 residues. V gave up 5 bases and J gave up 0 bases; unmatched junction bases: 3. The sequenced part of the CDR3 DNA is TGTGCCAGCAGACCGGGACAGAGTGCAGAAACGCTGTAT. Translating gives CASRPGQSAETLY. The CDR3 as a whole reads CASRPGQSAETLYF.

In this sample, this clone turned up a few times. Gene labels here are mouse ones. This chain's CDR3 is CASGVEEQYF. CDR3 DNA (partial): TGTGCCAGCGGTGTTGAAGAACAGTAC. V and J are TRBV13-2 and TRBJ2-7; D remains ambiguous. The DNA ends 1 residue before the CDR3 does, and the rest of the CDR3 is filled in from the germline J gene. The CDR3 has 10 residues. V was trimmed by 3 bases and J by 7 bases, leaving 5 bases between them. Germline CDR1 and CDR2: NNHNN and SYGAGS (reference sequence).

Concerning this clone: Genes and germline come from the mouse. The read terminates 1 residue before the CDR3 end, so the remaining end is supplied by the germline J gene. The chain combines TRBV13-3 with TRBJ2-4; TRBD2 matches at 7 bases. The CDR3 extends over 14 amino acids. Germline V gene lookup returns CDR1 NNHDY and CDR2 SYVADS. Germline trimming cut 2 bases from V and 1 base from J; bases unmatched to any gene: 1. CDR3 DNA, as far as it was read: TGTGCCAGCAGTGAGCTGGGGGGTCAAAACACCTTGTAC. It yields the protein CASSELGGQNTLY. The full CDR3 protein reads CASSELGGQNTLYF.

In the case of this clone: The gene names given are mouse names. The sequenced fragment ends 1 residue before the CDR3 boundary, so the rest is inferred from the germline J gene. The rearrangement uses TRBV13-3 and TRBJ2-5, with D perhaps TRBD1 (6 bases). This CDR3 is 14 amino acids long. Trimming left V 3 bases short and J 4 bases short, with 12 bases between. Germline V gene data show CDR1 as NNHDY and CDR2 as SYVADS. The CDR3 here is CASSARTDKDTQYF. The CDR3 DNA, read in part, is TGTGCCAGCAGTGCCCGGACAGACAAAGACACCCAGTAC.

For this clone: Genes and germline are mouse. The read ends 1 residue before the CDR3 terminus; that terminus is restored from the germline J gene. The chain combines TRBV29 with TRBJ2-7; tentatively, D is TRBD1 (5 bases). From germline, CDR1 is MSHET and CDR2 SYDVDS. The CDR3 has 13 residues. The ends were cut back, 6 bases at V and 3 bases at J, with 12 bases in the middle. CDR3 DNA (partial): TGTGCTAGCAGCCCCCGACAGTTCTATGAACAGTAC. Translating it yields CASSPRQFYEQY. The whole CDR3 protein is CASSPRQFYEQYF.

Comment on this clone: Genes and germline come from the mouse. The observed sequence ends 1 residue before the CDR3 terminus, with the missing tail filled in from the germline J gene. The genes are TRBV29 and TRBJ2-5, with D tentatively TRBD1 or TRBD2 (7 bases each). Deletions cut 2 bases from V and 6 bases from J, with 12 bases between. This CDR3 region has 14 residues. Per germline, CDR1 MSHET and CDR2 SYDVDS. The chain's CDR3 is CASSLAGGEDTQYF. CDR3 DNA, as far as it was read: TGTGCTAGCAGTTTAGCAGGGGGGGAGGACACCCAGTAC.

A note on this clone: Gene names refer to mouse genes. Read sequence stops 1 residue before the CDR3 end, and the germline J gene provides the missing end. The chain employs TRBV19 and TRBJ2-5, with 7 bases fitting TRBD1. Unmatched junction bases numbered 3, after V lost 4 bases and J lost 4 bases. This CDR3 is built from 13 residues. CDR1 is FNHDT and CDR2 is SITEND in the germline V gene (reference sequence). Partial CDR3 DNA: TGTGCCAGCAGTCACGGGACAGAAGACACCCAGTAC. Translation gives CASSHGTEDTQY. The full CDR3 sequence reads CASSHGTEDTQYF.

In regard to this clone: The gene symbols are mouse symbols. Read coverage stops 1 residue before the CDR3 terminus; the germline J gene supplies the remainder. Other DNA sequences within the sample encode an identical CDR3. This chain links TRBV31 with TRBJ2-7; D is ambiguous. This CDR3 contains 12 residues. Germline CDR1 GKSSPN, CDR2 SITVG. Trimming took off 1 base at V and 4 bases at J, with 8 bases between the two ends. The CDR3 is CAWSRDKYEQYF. CDR3 bases read: TGTGCCTGGAGTCGTGACAAATATGAACAGTAC.

As for this clone: The listed genes are named as in mouse. The CDR3 extends 1 residue past the end of the read, so its final part is completed from the germline J gene. V is TRBV19 and J is TRBJ1-6; 10 nucleotides align to TRBD1. TRBJ1-6 is noted as an ORF with a role that remains uncertain. Trimming cost V 0 bases and J 10 bases; bases outside gene matches: 1. The CDR3 extends over 14 amino acids. CDR1 is FNHDT and CDR2 is SITEND in the germline V gene (reference sequence). The sequenced part of the CDR3 DNA is TGTGCCAGCAGTATAGAGACAGGGGGCTCGCCCCTCTAC. Translation gives CASSIETGGSPLY. The whole CDR3 sequence is CASSIETGGSPLYF.

In regard to this clone: The gene symbols are mouse symbols. The CDR3 end is not reached by the read, which stops 1 residue before it; the germline J gene fills it in. V gene TRBV19 combines with J gene TRBJ2-5; 10 bases line up with TRBD2. V lost 4 bases and J lost 2; bases outside the gene matches: 4. This CDR3 contains 15 residues. In germline, CDR1 is FNHDT, CDR2 SITEND (reference sequence). CDR3 amino acids: CASSPGGAFQDTQYF. The CDR3 bases that were read are TGTGCCAGCAGTCCTGGGGGGGCGTTCCAAGACACCCAGTAC.

Remarks on this clone: Gene names and germline match the mouse. With the read ending 1 residue before the CDR3 end, the germline J gene is used to fill in that end. The V and J genes are TRBV1 and TRBJ1-4; no clear D gene. The CDR3 length is 13 residues. Germline V gene lookup returns CDR1 NSQYPW and CDR2 LRSPGD (reference sequence). Trimming took 4 bases from V and 4 from J, leaving 7 bases between them. The sequenced part of the CDR3 DNA is TGCACCTGCAGTGACGGAGTCAACGAAAGATTATTT. It yields the protein CTCSDGVNERLF. The whole CDR3 protein is CTCSDGVNERLFF.

On this clone: Genes and germline are mouse. From the germline J gene comes the end of the CDR3, since the read stops 1 residue before it. This chain connects TRBV4 to TRBJ2-4; 7 bases are shared with TRBD2. CDR1 LGHDT and CDR2 YNNKQL come from the germline V gene (reference sequence). The CDR3 covers 15 residues. V gave up 4 bases and J gave up 0 bases; unmatched junction bases: 4. CDR3 DNA (partial): TGTGCCAGCAGCTCCTGGGGGAGGAGTCAAAACACCTTGTAC. Protein product: CASSSWGRSQNTLY. The full CDR3 protein reads CASSSWGRSQNTLYF.

Points on this clone: The gene symbols are mouse symbols. The CDR3 extends 1 residue past the end of the read, so its final part is completed from the germline J gene. The rearrangement joins TRBV5 to TRBJ2-3, with D unclear. CDR1 and CDR2 from the germline V gene are LGHNA and YNLKQL (reference sequence). The CDR3 is 14 residues long. V dropped 2 bases and J dropped 0 bases, with 6 bases sitting between them. CDR3 DNA (partial): TGTGCCAGCAGCCAACACAATAGTGCAGAAACGCTGTAT. It yields the protein CASSQHNSAETLY. The whole CDR3 sequence reads CASSQHNSAETLYF.

A remark on this clone: Germline and genes here are mouse. The read stops 1 residue short of the end of the CDR3; the missing end is completed from the germline J gene. The chain joins TRBV20 to TRBJ2-3; the D is unclear. Germline V gene lookup returns CDR1 GFQATS and CDR2 STVNSAI. V was pared by 5 bases and J by 0 bases, with 6 bases between. The CDR3 has 12 residues. CDR3 DNA (partial): TGTGGTGCTCGATATAGTGCAGAAACGCTGTAT. This translates into CGARYSAETLY. The CDR3 in full is CGARYSAETLYF.

Details on this clone: Genes here carry mouse names. The CDR3 end falls 1 residue outside the read, so it is completed with the germline J gene. V is TRBV5 and J is TRBJ1-4; 9 bases line up with TRBD1. Germline CDR1 and CDR2: LGHNA and YNLKQL (reference sequence). The CDR3 runs 14 residues. The ends lost 6 bases at V and 7 bases at J; junction bases unmatched: 6. CDR3 DNA, as far as it was read: TGTGCCAGCAGACAGGGGGCGCTCCCCGAAAGATTATTT. This gives the protein CASRQGALPERLF. The whole CDR3 protein reads CASRQGALPERLFF.

Concerning this clone itself: The gene names here belong to mouse. Read data end 1 residue before the CDR3 end; the end is taken from the germline J gene. The chain uses TRBV13-2 and TRBJ2-4, with 9 bases lining up with TRBD2. V trimming: 0 bases; J trimming: 3 bases; junction bases outside the gene matches: 5. Germline CDR1 NNHNN, CDR2 SYGAGS (reference sequence). The CDR3 spans 16 residues. The CDR3 region is CASGDAGWGGQNTLYF. The DNA read from the CDR3 is TGTGCCAGCGGTGATGCGGGCTGGGGGGGGCAAAACACCTTGTAC.

Details on this clone: One end of the junction varies from germline; a read error may be responsible. Germline and genes: mouse. Read data end 1 residue before the CDR3 end; the end is taken from the germline J gene. V gene TRBV16 combines with J gene TRBJ2-3; either TRBD1 or TRBD2 may supply D (6 bases each). The CDR3 totals 13 residues. CDR1 and CDR2 from the germline V gene are SGHSA and FRNQAP. Incomplete CDR3 DNA: TGTGCAAGCAGCTTAGAGGGGGCAGCAACGCTGTAT. This codes for CASSLEGAATLY. The full CDR3 sequence reads CASSLEGAATLYF.

In regard to this clone: Gene labels here are mouse ones. The CDR3 end falls 1 residue outside the read, so it is completed with the germline J gene. The chain links TRBV17 to TRBJ2-5; 13 positions match TRBD2. Trimming at V came to 5 bases and at J to 8 bases, leaving 4 bases not matched to a gene. Germline values: CDR1 MNHDT, CDR2 YYDKIL. There are 14 residues in the CDR3. Partial CDR3 DNA: TGTGCTAGCAGTCGGACTGGGGGGGCCGGCACCCAGTAC. Amino acid sequence: CASSRTGGAGTQY. The CDR3 as a whole reads CASSRTGGAGTQYF.

A note on this clone: Genes and germline are mouse. The read ends 1 residue early relative to the CDR3; the germline J gene fills the gap. The chain is built from TRBV19 and TRBJ2-4, with D perhaps TRBD1 or TRBD2 (6 bases each). Germline CDR1 reads FNHDT; CDR2 reads SITEND (reference sequence). Trimming removed 2 bases from V and 1 base from J, with 8 bases in between. CDR3 length: 14 residues. The CDR3 sequence: CASSIRGGQNTLYF. CDR3 bases read: TGTGCCAGCAGTATTAGGGGGGGTCAAAACACCTTGTAC.

About this clone itself: The gene symbols are mouse symbols. The CDR3 is cut off 1 residue early in the read; its end comes from the germline J gene. The chain carries TRBV13-2 and TRBJ2-1; D gene uncertain. This CDR3 spans 14 amino acids. V was pared by 5 bases and J by 4 bases, with 13 bases between. The germline gives CDR1 NNHNN, CDR2 SYGAGS (reference sequence). CDR3 DNA (partial): TGTGCCAGCGGCCCCGGGTCTCTTTATGCTGAGCAGTTC. Amino acids: CASGPGSLYAEQF. The entire CDR3 reads CASGPGSLYAEQFF.